The rows below give T cell receptor beta chains drawn from one sample of a study of cytomegalovirus exposure and HLA in healthy donors. Assay used: immunoSEQ multiplex PCR; TCRdb lists only in-frame clones, some missing. The data hold 150,000 or so clones, with 80% to 90% observed a single time. The sequencing sample was made of PBMCs. These receptors were collected from a young woman in good health and CMV-seronegative. Both conserved end residues are part of each CDR3. The order of the fields is J gene, V gene, CDR3 protein.

J: TRBJ2-3; V: TRBV4-3; CDR3: CASSQSSVLSTDTQYF
J: TRBJ1-2; V: TRBV18; CDR3: CASSPSSDTGDGYTF
J: TRBJ1-1; V: TRBV4-3; CDR3: CASSLADGDTEAFF
J: TRBJ2-7; V: TRBV28; CDR3: CASSLRAGGSAEQYF
J: TRBJ2-3; V: TRBV20-1; CDR3: CSASGMDTQYF
J: TRBJ1-2; V: TRBV5-6; CDR3: CASSFRLVVRGYTF
J: TRBJ2-7; V: TRBV28; CDR3: CASTSAASYEQYF
J: TRBJ1-2; V: TRBV6-1; CDR3: CASSEGTGRGVPYGYTF
J: TRBJ2-7; V: TRBV7-8; CDR3: CASTVFGAAILEQYF
J: TRBJ2-2; V: TRBV6-1; CDR3: CASSGRSGLNTGELFF
J: TRBJ2-1; V: TRBV23-1; CDR3: CASTADRGNEQFF
J: TRBJ2-3; V: TRBV11-3; CDR3: CASSVGQGTDTQYF
J: TRBJ1-4; V: TRBV29-1; CDR3: CSGRGASEKLFF
J: TRBJ2-5; V: TRBV2; CDR3: CASSAQRTGKKTQYF
J: TRBJ1-1; V: TRBV5-8; CDR3: CASSSTGGYDFF
J: TRBJ2-3; V: TRBV28; CDR3: CASRASGSRTDTQYF
J: TRBJ2-1; V: TRBV7-9; CDR3: CASSLDEIGGKIHEQFF
J: TRBJ2-7; V: TRBV5-1; CDR3: CASSSGGLAGFYEQYF
J: TRBJ1-2; V: TRBV5-4; CDR3: CASSFRGPGGYTF
J: TRBJ2-1; V: TRBV2; CDR3: CASSASGRLSSYNEQFF
J: TRBJ1-1; V: TRBV7-9; CDR3: CSSTLTGNPEAFF
J: TRBJ1-2; V: TRBV6-6; CDR3: CASRPLDGRDYGYTF
J: TRBJ2-7; V: TRBV5-4; CDR3: CASRPGQGSDEQYF
J: TRBJ2-5; V: TRBV5-4; CDR3: CASSLSGSPQETQYF
J: TRBJ1-1; V: TRBV5-1; CDR3: CASSINSGNTEAFF
J: TRBJ2-7; V: TRBV28; CDR3: CASSPVWSGDYEQYF
J: TRBJ2-3; V: TRBV7-9; CDR3: CASSLTSGSTDTQYF
J: TRBJ2-3; V: TRBV11-3; CDR3: CASSLGGSRFTDTQYF
J: TRBJ2-5; V: TRBV20-1; CDR3: CSASELTQYF
J: TRBJ1-6; V: TRBV10-1; CDR3: CASSDSADNSPLHF
J: TRBJ1-3; V: TRBV7-9; CDR3: CASSGREPGNTIYF
J: TRBJ1-3; V: TRBV7-3; CDR3: CASSLRGGPSGNTIYF
J: TRBJ2-5; V: TRBV10-3; CDR3: CASTTSGQETQYF
J: TRBJ2-5; V: TRBV6-1; CDR3: CASNPGRGKTQYF
J: TRBJ1-2; V: TRBV6-1; CDR3: CASSWTANYGYTF
J: TRBJ2-7; V: TRBV6-1; CDR3: CASSVIWQGISYEQYF
J: TRBJ2-1; V: TRBV5-1; CDR3: CASSYSGTQGGNEQFF
J: TRBJ2-5; V: TRBV19; CDR3: CASSSLTGSGETQYF
J: TRBJ1-2; V: TRBV5-1; CDR3: CASSPGTGNYGYTF
J: TRBJ1-6; V: TRBV15; CDR3: CATSRETPGQKTSPLHF
J: TRBJ2-3; V: TRBV5-1; CDR3: CASSPAAATSTDTQYF
J: TRBJ2-5; V: TRBV5-1; CDR3: CASSLGGKGQETQYF
J: TRBJ2-1; V: TRBV7-2; CDR3: CASRTQGLAVYNEQFF
J: TRBJ1-2; V: TRBV9; CDR3: CASSVQGSSDGYTF
J: TRBJ1-5; V: TRBV4-2; CDR3: CASSLVGGGGQPQHF
J: TRBJ2-3; V: TRBV5-5; CDR3: CASSRNSGRGTDTQYF
J: TRBJ1-1; V: TRBV28; CDR3: CASSLPGGAFF
J: TRBJ1-4; V: TRBV30; CDR3: CAWTEQGVPEKLFF
J: TRBJ2-7; V: TRBV28; CDR3: CASSLFDQGYVPYEQYF
J: TRBJ2-5; V: TRBV5-1; CDR3: CASSNSRGQLETQYF